These 20 T cell receptor beta chains originate from one sample sequenced in a study of identical twins. TCRdb re-derived calls from the 5' RACE reads in MiXCR, one entry per CDR3 protein. The sample has around 300,000 distinct CDR3 sequences; more than 6.5% are singletons. This sample was also put to use in a study of yellow fever vaccine responses in identical twins.

The sequenced sample was memory (CD45RO+) T cells sorted from blood. These receptors originate from a woman between 18 and 30 years old in good health.

This clonotype was counted once. The chain employs TRBV2 and TRBJ2-7, with TRBD2 matching 15 bases. Trimming took 5 bases from V and 3 from J; bases not matched to a gene: 26. Germline CDR1 and CDR2: SNHLY and FYNNEI. The length of the CDR3 is 23 residues. In DNA form, the CDR3 reads TGTGCCAGCAGTAAAGACTCCGGGGACGGGGGACTAGCGGGAGGAGGGTTCCGCTACGAGCAGTACTTC. It translates to CASSKDSGDGGLAGGGFRYEQYF. Full variable domain (outside the CDR3, taken from reference TRBV2 and TRBJ2-7): EPEVTQTPSHQVTQMGQEVILRCVPISNHLYFYWYRQILGQKVEFLVSFYNNEISEKSEIFDDQFSVERPDGSNFTLKIRSTKLEDSAMYFCASSKDSGDGGLAGGGFRYEQYFGPGTRLTVT.

This clonotype was seen a handful of times. This chain connects TRBV6-4 to TRBJ2-2; a weak D match, TRBD1 (5 bases). V was clipped by 3 bases and J by 1 base, with 6 bases between them. The CDR3 contains 14 residues. Germline CDR1 is MRHNA and CDR2 is SNTAGT. The CDR3 DNA reads TGTGCCAGCAGTGAACAGGTGAACACCGGGGAGCTGTTTTTT. It yields the protein CASSEQVNTGELFF.

There are many counts of this clonotype. The chain links TRBV24-1 to TRBJ2-1; no clear D. Deletions cut 1 base from V and 8 bases from J, with 5 bases between. From germline, CDR1 is KGHDR and CDR2 SFDVKD. This CDR3 is 12 amino acids long. CDR3 sequence (DNA): TGTGCCACCAGTGATTTCACGTATGAGCAGTTCTTC. Translated, it gives CATSDFTYEQFF.

This chain uses TRBV20-1 with TRBJ1-1, with D possibly being TRBD1 (5 bases). The CDR3 length is 14 residues. CDR1 DFQATT and CDR2 SNEGSKA come from the germline V gene (reference sequence). V lost 0 bases and J lost 4, with 12 bases in between. As DNA, the CDR3 is TGCAGTGCTAGAGAACCATTAGGGGCCACTGAAGCTTTCTTT. It codes for CSAREPLGATEAFF.

V usage is TRBV27 and J usage is TRBJ2-1; 9 positions agree with TRBD2. This CDR3 spans 12 amino acids. Looked up from germline, CDR1 is MNHEY and CDR2 is SMNVEV (reference sequence). The trim removed 4 bases at V and 15 bases at J, leaving 7 bases unmatched. The CDR3 nucleotides are TGTGCCAGCAGTTCGGAGCGGGGGGCCCGGTTCTTC. Translated, it gives CASSSERGARFF.

The rearrangement links TRBV4-2 to TRBJ2-7; D gene uncertain. Trimming removed 3 bases at V and 3 bases at J, with 18 bases between. Per germline, CDR1 LGHNA and CDR2 YNFKEQ. CDR3 length: 16 residues. The CDR3 loop reads CASSQAIGSHSYEQYF. The CDR3, as DNA: TGTGCCAGCAGCCAGGCCATAGGTAGTCATAGCTACGAGCAGTACTTC.

This chain links TRBV20-1 with TRBJ2-3; D not resolved. This CDR3 is 14 amino acids long. V was pared by 3 bases and J by 2 bases, with 12 bases between. The germline V gene has CDR1 DFQATT and CDR2 SNEGSKA (reference sequence). CDR3: CSARVPQHTDTQYF. The DNA for the CDR3 is TGCAGTGCTAGGGTCCCCCAGCACACAGATACGCAGTATTTT.

This clonotype occurred a few times. The chain combines TRBV29-1 with TRBJ2-3, with 7 bases matching TRBD2. The CDR3 is made up of 14 amino acids. The germline V gene encodes CDR1 SQVTM and CDR2 ANQGSEA. J was trimmed by 1 base and V by 8 bases; bases with no gene match: 9. CDR3 amino acids: CSMGSGMGTDTQYF. CDR3 coding DNA: TGCAGCATGGGAAGCGGGATGGGCACAGATACGCAGTATTTT.

This clonotype has at least ten counts. The chain recombines TRBV25-1 with TRBJ1-6; D perhaps matches TRBD1 (6 bases). CDR1 and CDR2 from the germline V gene are MGHDK and SYGVNS. CDR3 length equals 12 residues. V was trimmed by 6 bases and J by 7 bases, leaving 7 bases between them. The CDR3 here is CASRGGNSPLHF. CDR3 DNA sequence: TGTGCCAGCAGAGGGGGGAATTCACCCCTCCACTTT.

This clonotype was detected ten times or more. The CDR3 nucleotides are TGTGCCAGCAGTTTTGGACAGGGCAACCGCAATCAGCCCCAGCATTTT. The encoded protein is CASSFGQGNRNQPQHF. V and J are TRBV12-3 or TRBV12-4 and TRBJ1-5; TRBD1 agrees at 8 bases. The CDR3 runs 16 residues. After removal of 3 bases from V and 2 bases from J, the junction contained 6 bases not matched to a gene.

V is TRBV6-1 and J is TRBJ1-2; TRBD1 might be the D (5 bases). The CDR3 has 14 amino acids. Germline CDR1 MNHNS, CDR2 SASEGT. V lost 5 bases and J lost 4, with 14 bases in between. The CDR3 sequence: CASSPMTGGYGYTF. In DNA, the CDR3 is TGTGCCAGCAGTCCCATGACGGGGGGCTATGGCTACACCTTC.

This clonotype has a count of ten or more. CDR3 sequence (DNA): TGTGCCACACACGCGAGCGGAGGGAACTATGGCTACACCTTC. Translating it yields CATHASGGNYGYTF. This chain links TRBV15 with TRBJ1-2, with no clear D. Germline CDR1 is LNHNV and CDR2 is YYDKDF (reference sequence). Trimming removed 9 bases from V and 2 bases from J, with 16 bases in between. This CDR3 has 14 amino acids.

This clonotype turned up a few times. V and J are TRBV20-1 and TRBJ2-4; D gene unclear. The CDR3 is 15 amino acids. V lost 4 bases to trimming and J lost 0 bases, with 13 bases between them. CDR1 is DFQATT and CDR2 is SNEGSKA in the germline V gene (reference sequence). CDR3 protein: CSANPKALAKNIQYF. The CDR3 DNA is TGCAGTGCTAACCCAAAAGCACTAGCCAAAAACATTCAGTACTTC.

This clonotype was picked up many times. The chain combines TRBV5-1 with TRBJ1-1; 8 bases are shared with TRBD1. Germline CDR1 and CDR2: SGHRS and YFSETQ. V was pared by 3 bases and J by 8 bases, with 18 bases of the junction left unmatched. CDR3 size: 17 residues. The CDR3 is CASSSGTTAQGGIEAFF. CDR3 nucleotides: TGCGCCAGCAGCTCTGGAACCACAGCACAGGGGGGTATCGAAGCTTTCTTT.

The sample holds many counts of this clonotype. The gene calls are TRBV5-1 and TRBJ2-1; tentative D call: TRBD2 (6 bases). The CDR3 totals 14 residues. Trimming pared 4 bases from V and 4 bases from J, leaving 12 bases between. Germline loops: CDR1 SGHRS, CDR2 YFSETQ. CDR3: CASSLTGVYNEQFF. CDR3 DNA sequence: TGCGCCAGCAGCCTAACGGGAGTATACAATGAGCAGTTCTTC.

This clonotype was seen a few times. The V gene is TRBV29-1, the J gene TRBJ2-6; 11 bases line up with TRBD1. Germline V gene data show CDR1 as SQVTM and CDR2 as ANQGSEA. J gave up 4 bases and V 7 bases, and 15 bases lay outside the gene matches. The CDR3 has 18 residues. For the CDR3, the DNA is TGCAGCGCATGGACAGGGGGCGGCCCGCGGTCCGGGGCCAACGTCCTGACTTTC. The encoded protein is CSAWTGGGPRSGANVLTF.

This clonotype was detected many times. This sequence joins TRBV5-1 and TRBJ2-1; 8 positions agree with TRBD1. There are 13 residues in the CDR3. CDR1 is SGHRS, CDR2 YFSETQ, per germline. V trimming: 5 bases; J trimming: 6 bases; junction bases outside the gene matches: 4. CDR3 amino acids: CASSFTGGNEQFF. CDR3 in DNA: TGCGCCAGCAGTTTTACAGGGGGCAATGAGCAGTTCTTC.

This rearrangement joins TRBV7-9 to TRBJ2-1; D may correspond to TRBD1 or TRBD2 (5 bases each). Per germline, CDR1 SEHNR and CDR2 FQNEAQ (reference sequence). Deletions cut 1 base from V and 7 bases from J, with 20 bases between. This CDR3 contains 17 residues. CDR3: CASSLGGVLGKGNEQFF. In nucleotides, the CDR3 is TGTGCCAGCAGCTTAGGAGGGGTACTAGGGAAGGGGAATGAGCAGTTCTTC. Complete variable domain (other parts from reference TRBV7-9 and TRBJ2-1): DTGVSQNPRHKITKRGQNVTFRCDPISEHNRLYWYRQTLGQGPEFLTYFQNEAQLEKSRLLSDRFSAERPKGSFSTLEIQRTEQGDSAMYLCASSLGGVLGKGNEQFFGPGTRLTVL.

This clonotype was counted at least ten times. The J gene is TRBJ1-6, the V gene TRBV28; 7 bases are shared with TRBD1. The CDR3 is made up of 14 amino acids. Germline V gives CDR1 MDHEN, CDR2 SYDVKM. V lost 5 bases and J lost 7; bases outside the gene matches: 5. The CDR3 DNA is TGTGCCAGCAGTCTCGGGGACAGAAATTCACCCCTCCACTTT. It codes for CASSLGDRNSPLHF.

A note on this clonotype: This may arise from a read error, as a much more abundant clone is one base away. The chain recombines TRBV5-4 with TRBJ1-6, with TRBD1 matching 8 bases. V lost 0 bases and J lost 8; bases outside the gene matches: 1. The CDR3 runs to 14 residues. CDR1 is SGHNT and CDR2 is YYREEE in the germline V gene (reference sequence). In nucleotides, the CDR3 is TGTGCCAGCAGCTTGGGGACAGGGTATTCACCCCTCCACTTT. Its protein is CASSLGTGYSPLHF.